The clone carrying this T cell receptor (beta chain) was seen many times. The antigen remains unidentified. The data belong to a study of read filtering for tumor transcriptome and immune sequencing. As for the study in general: RNA-seq yielded only roughly 75 to 1,300 TCR reads, IR-seq about 4.05 to 10.27 million.

Bone marrow was sampled from every patient at the time of active disease. The CDR3 covers 13 residues. CDR1 and CDR2 from the germline V gene are WSHSY and SAAADI. The V end was cut by 2 bases, the J end by 2 bases, with 6 bases between. This library used roughly 370 ng RNA and molecular barcoded adaptors spanning alpha/delta and beta/gamma chains. One entry per CDR3 protein results from TCRdb running MiXCR on the reads. The sample yields about 58,000 distinct CDR3 sequences, 9% to 15% seen once. The study's findings and limits: IR-seq and RNA-seq agreed better without single-read clonotypes.

The sequencing sample was made of a population of CD138-negative cells sorted from bone marrow. The V gene is TRBV10-2, the J gene TRBJ1-2, with a weak D call TRBD1 (6 bases). The sequence came from a donor at least 40 years old with multiple myeloma. The CDR3 nucleotides read TGCGCCAGCAGTGAGGGACAGAACTATGGCTACACCTTC. Translation gives CASSEGQNYGYTF.